The T cell receptor beta chain under discussion was sequenced for a study of blood T cells in healthy people across ages (dated by TCRdb to between 2014 and 2016). Regarding the study in general: In model experiments, template switching captured roughly one uniquely barcoded TCR beta cDNA molecule for every two T cells. Two additional independent replicas of 1 million unique cDNA reads from the same blood draw were analyzed for two donors (one aged 18 to 30 and one aged 80 or older). Using deep sequencing normalized with unique cDNA molecular identifiers, the study measured how TCR beta repertoire diversity changes with age. The donors were divided into four age groups: young (average around 15 years), middle-aged (about 40), aged (about 56) and long-lived (about 80). To avoid experimental bias, donors of different ages were spread randomly across the sequencing lanes.

Systemically healthy Caucasian individuals from Russia, 35 to 50 in total and aged about 6 to 95 years, were included as donors. Approximately 9 milliliters of peripheral blood were collected from each donor into EDTA-treated Vacutainer tubes. Ficoll-Paque density-gradient centrifugation was used to isolate PBMCs, with at least 6.5 million obtained per sample. Trizol reagent was used to extract total RNA from PBMCs, with at least 5.5 micrograms per sample. For every donor, flow cytometry on a PBMC aliquot measured the percentage of naive CD45RAhigh/CD27high T cells. This clonotype has at least ten counts. This receptor's antigen is unknown. Base qualities are not provided; no much larger clone lies one nucleotide away. Library preparation was by 5' RACE. The run used an Illumina HiSeq 2500. The second PCR ran for roughly 7 to 11 cycles and used a J-beta primer mix along with a sample-barcoded 5' primer. Each TCR beta cDNA molecule received a unique molecular identifier from a template-switch 5' adaptor carrying 12 random nucleotides. At least 3 million CDR3-containing paired-end reads were obtained from each sample. All of the RNA was converted into first-strand cDNA using the Mint cDNA synthesis kit, with a TRBC-specific oligonucleotide serving as the primer. Following uracil-DNA glycosylase treatment, all cDNA underwent a first 18-cycle PCR with the universal primers M1SS and BC2_uni_R. Processing in the source paper ran as follows. Each sample was normalized by randomly selecting 1 million high-quality reads, each carrying a distinct molecular identifier. Instead of being binned into consensus sequences, reads that shared molecular identifiers were thrown out. MiTCR, set to a Q25 quality threshold and the strictest error-elimination algorithm, was used for CDR3 identification, clonotype clustering and error correction. A nonparametric unseen species model using Euler transformation provided a lower-bound estimate of total TCR beta diversity. TCRdb trimmed the raw reads at Q25, called clones with MiXCR and kept productive beta chains. All rows with the same CDR3 protein become a single entry with the most common DNA and genes. The V and J calls shown here were made by TCRdb, not taken from the authors' results. The sample has roughly 1.4 million distinct CDR3 sequences on record, approximately 59% of them singletons. 6.7% of the sample rests with the top ten.

The full study reports these points: Compared with the aged group, the long-lived group had more naive CD4+ T cells, fewer expanded clones and increased TCR diversity, a pattern suggesting age selection. There was a strong correlation between observed TCR beta diversity and the percentage of naive T cells measured by flow cytometry. Estimates of total diversity based on one million sequenced T cells were considered lower bounds and underestimates. Donor CMV infection status was unknown, potentially confounding age-related changes in expanded clonotypes. Because profiling used bulk unsorted PBMCs, naive and antigen-experienced compartments could not be compared conclusively. Observed TCR beta diversity per million T cells fell roughly linearly with age, and a significant reduction was already apparent by age roughly 40.

Sequenced material: blood. The TCR comes from a man younger than 35 in good health.

The CDR3 sequence is CSVESYSYEQYF. The DNA sequence is TGCAGCGTTGAGAGCTACTCCTACGAGCAGTACTTC. The rearrangement joined TRBV29-1 to TRBJ2-7, with no D gene named confidently. Its CDR3 holds 12 amino acids, cysteine through phenylalanine. CDR3 DNA is the only sequence kept; it has 36 bases, read in frame from the first base. Trimming removed 3 bases from V and 0 bases from J, leaving 6 bases between the germline ends. CDR1 SQVTM and CDR2 ANQGSEA were looked up in the germline V gene.